This entry lists 4 T cell receptor beta chains sequenced from one sample in a study of blood T cell repertoires in COVID-19. Clones were read by immunoSEQ multiplex PCR, and TCRdb kept only the in-frame ones, dropping some. The sample has approximately 190,000 clones, roughly 81% seen once; the top ten hold about 5.1%. The source material was peripheral blood. These receptors all come from a woman in her seventies with active or convalescent COVID-19.

The CDR3 here is CASSFSGLAGEGQFF. The CDR3 DNA is TGTGCCAGCAGTTTCTCGGGACTAGCGGGAGAGGGGCAGTTCTTC. The chain is built from TRBV27 and TRBJ2-1; 14 bases are a match to TRBD2. This CDR3 is 15 amino acids long. Unmatched junction bases numbered 7, after V lost 3 bases and J lost 12 bases. In germline, CDR1 is MNHEY, CDR2 SMNVEV (reference sequence).

The CDR3, as DNA: TGTGCCAGCTCACCAGTTAACAGGGGGGGAACTGAAGCTTTCTTT. This codes for CASSPVNRGGTEAFF. The chain couples TRBV18 to TRBJ1-1, with 8 bases matching TRBD1. Trimming cost V 2 bases and J 5 bases; bases outside gene matches: 7. The CDR3 spans 15 residues. In germline, CDR1 is KGHSH, CDR2 LQKENI.

This chain joins TRBV19 and TRBJ1-4; 11 bases align to TRBD1. J was trimmed by 8 bases and V by 5 bases; bases with no gene match: 7. This CDR3 has 15 residues. Germline CDR1 reads LNHDA; CDR2 reads SQIVND (reference sequence). CDR3 protein: CASSLDRGQVEKLFF. Written as DNA, the CDR3 is TGTGCCAGTAGTTTGGACAGGGGGCAAGTCGAAAAACTGTTTTTT. The full variable domain, completed using reference TRBV19 and TRBJ1-4, is DGGITQSPKYLFRKEGQNVTLSCEQNLNHDAMYWYRQDPGQGLRLIYYSQIVNDFQKGDIAEGYSVSREKKESFPLTVTSAQKNPTAFYLCASSLDRGQVEKLFFGSGTQLSVL.

The rearrangement joins TRBV5-1 to TRBJ2-1, with 11 bases aligning to TRBD2. The CDR3 spans 15 residues. From germline, CDR1 is SGHRS and CDR2 YFSETQ. J was trimmed by 7 bases and V by 0 bases; bases with no gene match: 3. This CDR3 is CASSLVLAGVNEQFF. The DNA for the CDR3 is TGCGCCAGCAGCTTGGTACTAGCGGGAGTGAATGAGCAGTTCTTC.